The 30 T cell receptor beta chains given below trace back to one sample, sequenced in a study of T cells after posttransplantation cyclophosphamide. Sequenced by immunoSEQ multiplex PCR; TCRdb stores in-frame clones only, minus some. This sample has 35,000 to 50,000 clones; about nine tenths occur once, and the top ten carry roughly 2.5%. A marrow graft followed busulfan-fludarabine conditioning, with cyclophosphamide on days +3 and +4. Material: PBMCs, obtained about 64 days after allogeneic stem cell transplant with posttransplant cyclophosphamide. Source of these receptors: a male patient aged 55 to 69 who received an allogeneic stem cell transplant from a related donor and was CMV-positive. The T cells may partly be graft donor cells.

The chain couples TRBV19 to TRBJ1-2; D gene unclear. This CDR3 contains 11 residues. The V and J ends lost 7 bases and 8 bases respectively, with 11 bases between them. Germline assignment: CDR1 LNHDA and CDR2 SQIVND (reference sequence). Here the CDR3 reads CASTGSVGYTF. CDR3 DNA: TGTGCCAGTACCGGGTCGGTGGGCTACACCTTC.

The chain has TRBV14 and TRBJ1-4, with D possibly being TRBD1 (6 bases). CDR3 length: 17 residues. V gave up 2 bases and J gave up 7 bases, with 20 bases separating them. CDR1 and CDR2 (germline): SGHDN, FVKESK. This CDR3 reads CASSQPTDGGRFEKLFF. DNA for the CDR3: TGTGCCAGCAGCCAACCTACTGACGGGGGGCGGTTTGAAAAACTGTTTTTT. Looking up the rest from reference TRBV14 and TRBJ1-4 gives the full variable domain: EAGVTQFPSHSVIEKGQTVTLRCDPISGHDNLYWYRRVMGKEIKFLLHFVKESKQDESGMPNNRFLAERTGGTYSTLKVQPAELEDSGVYFCASSQPTDGGRFEKLFFGSGTQLSVL.

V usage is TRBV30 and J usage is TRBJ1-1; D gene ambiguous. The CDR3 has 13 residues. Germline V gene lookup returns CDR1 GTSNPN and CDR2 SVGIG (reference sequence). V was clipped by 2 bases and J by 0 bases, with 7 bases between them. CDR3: CAWSTGVNTEAFF. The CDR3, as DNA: TGTGCCTGGAGTACCGGAGTGAACACTGAAGCTTTCTTT.

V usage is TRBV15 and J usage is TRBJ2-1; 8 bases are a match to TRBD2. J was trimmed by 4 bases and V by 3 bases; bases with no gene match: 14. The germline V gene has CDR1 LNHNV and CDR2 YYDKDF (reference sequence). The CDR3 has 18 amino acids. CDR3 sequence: CATSRDGLSGGIYNEQFF. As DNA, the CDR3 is TGTGCCACCAGCAGGGATGGCTTGAGCGGGGGTATATACAATGAGCAGTTCTTC.

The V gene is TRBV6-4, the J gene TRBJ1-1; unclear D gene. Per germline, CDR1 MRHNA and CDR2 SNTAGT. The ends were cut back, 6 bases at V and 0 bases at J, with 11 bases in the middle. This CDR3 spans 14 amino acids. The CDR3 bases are TGTGCCAGCAGAGACACTTCCATGAACACTGAAGCTTTCTTT. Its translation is CASRDTSMNTEAFF.

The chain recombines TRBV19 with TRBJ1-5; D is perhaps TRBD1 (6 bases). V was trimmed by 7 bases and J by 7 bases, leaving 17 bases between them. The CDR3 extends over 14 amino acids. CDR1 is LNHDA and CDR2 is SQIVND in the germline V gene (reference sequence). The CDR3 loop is CASNPRGGQQPQHF. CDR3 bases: TGTGCCAGTAACCCCCGGGGGGGGCAGCAGCCCCAGCATTTT.

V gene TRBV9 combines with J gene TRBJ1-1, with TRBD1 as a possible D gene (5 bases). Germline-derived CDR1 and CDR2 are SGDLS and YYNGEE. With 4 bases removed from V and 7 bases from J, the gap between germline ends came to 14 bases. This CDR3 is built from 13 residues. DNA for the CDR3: TGTGCCAGCAGCCTTCAGGGAATTGGTGAAGCTTTCTTT. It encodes CASSLQGIGEAFF.

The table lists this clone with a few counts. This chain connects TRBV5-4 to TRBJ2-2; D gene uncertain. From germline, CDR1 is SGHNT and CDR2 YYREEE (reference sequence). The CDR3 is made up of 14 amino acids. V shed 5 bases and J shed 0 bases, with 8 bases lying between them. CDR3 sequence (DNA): TGTGCCAGCAGAAGCCCGACGAACACCGGGGAGCTGTTTTTT. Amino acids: CASRSPTNTGELFF.

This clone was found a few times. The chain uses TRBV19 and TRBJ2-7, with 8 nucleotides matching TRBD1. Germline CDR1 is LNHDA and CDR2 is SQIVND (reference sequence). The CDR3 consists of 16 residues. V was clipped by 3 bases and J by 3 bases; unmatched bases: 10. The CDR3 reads CASSIGADRALYEQYF. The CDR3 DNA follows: TGTGCCAGTAGTATTGGAGCGGACAGGGCTCTCTACGAGCAGTACTTC.

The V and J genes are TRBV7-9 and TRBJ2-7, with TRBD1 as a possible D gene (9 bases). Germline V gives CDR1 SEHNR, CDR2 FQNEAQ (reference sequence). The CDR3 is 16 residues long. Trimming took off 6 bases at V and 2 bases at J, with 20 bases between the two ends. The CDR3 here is CASSPGGDRAPYEQYV. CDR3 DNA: TGTGCCAGCAGTCCCGGGGGGGACAGGGCTCCCTACGAGCAGTACGTC.

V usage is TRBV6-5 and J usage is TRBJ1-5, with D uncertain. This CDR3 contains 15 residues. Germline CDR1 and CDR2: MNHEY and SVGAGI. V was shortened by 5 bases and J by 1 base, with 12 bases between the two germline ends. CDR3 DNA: TGTGCCAGCAGTCCGGATTGGGAGAGCAATCAGCCCCAGCATTTT. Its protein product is CASSPDWESNQPQHF.

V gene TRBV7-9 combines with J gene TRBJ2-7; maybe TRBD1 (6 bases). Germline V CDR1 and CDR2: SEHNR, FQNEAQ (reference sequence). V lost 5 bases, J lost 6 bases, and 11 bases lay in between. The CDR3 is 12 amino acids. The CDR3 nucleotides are TGTGCCAGCAGCGCCAAAGGGGGCGAGCAGTACTTC. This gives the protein CASSAKGGEQYF.

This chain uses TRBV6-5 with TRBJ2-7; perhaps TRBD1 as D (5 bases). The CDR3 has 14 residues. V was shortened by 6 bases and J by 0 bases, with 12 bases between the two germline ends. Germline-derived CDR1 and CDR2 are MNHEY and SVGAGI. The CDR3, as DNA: TGTGCCAGCAGACAGGATTTTAGCTCCTACGAGCAGTACTTC. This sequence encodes CASRQDFSSYEQYF.

The CDR3 reads CASSLGTFSYEQYF. CDR3 coding DNA: TGCGCCAGCAGCTTGGGGACATTCTCCTACGAGCAGTACTTC. The rearrangement uses TRBV5-1 and TRBJ2-7; perhaps TRBD1 as D (5 bases). The ends were cut back, 0 bases at V and 0 bases at J, with 7 bases in the middle. Germline values: CDR1 SGHRS, CDR2 YFSETQ. CDR3 size: 14 residues.

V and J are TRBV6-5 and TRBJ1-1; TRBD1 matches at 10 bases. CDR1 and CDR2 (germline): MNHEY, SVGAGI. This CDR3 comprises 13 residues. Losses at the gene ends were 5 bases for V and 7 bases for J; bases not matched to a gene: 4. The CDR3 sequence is CASSGDRGYEAFF. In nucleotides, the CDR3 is TGTGCCAGCAGTGGGGACAGGGGATATGAAGCTTTCTTT.

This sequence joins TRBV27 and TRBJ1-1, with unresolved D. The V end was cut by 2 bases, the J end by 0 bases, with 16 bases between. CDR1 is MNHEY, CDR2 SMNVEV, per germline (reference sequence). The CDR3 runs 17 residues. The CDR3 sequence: CASSLRGRENMNTEAFF. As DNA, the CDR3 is TGTGCCAGCAGTTTACGAGGGCGGGAAAACATGAACACTGAAGCTTTCTTT.

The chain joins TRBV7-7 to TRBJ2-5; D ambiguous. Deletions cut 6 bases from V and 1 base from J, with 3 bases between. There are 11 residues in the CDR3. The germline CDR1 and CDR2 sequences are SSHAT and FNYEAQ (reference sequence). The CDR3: CASSSQETQYF. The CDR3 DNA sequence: TGTGCCAGCAGTAGCCAAGAGACCCAGTACTTC.

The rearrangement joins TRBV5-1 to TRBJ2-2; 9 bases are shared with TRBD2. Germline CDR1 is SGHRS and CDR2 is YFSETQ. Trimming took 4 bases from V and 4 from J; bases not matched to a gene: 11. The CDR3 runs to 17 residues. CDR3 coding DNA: TGCGCCAGCAGCCAAGAGGGACTAGCTGGGGGCACCGGGGAGCTGTTTTTT. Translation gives CASSQEGLAGGTGELFF.

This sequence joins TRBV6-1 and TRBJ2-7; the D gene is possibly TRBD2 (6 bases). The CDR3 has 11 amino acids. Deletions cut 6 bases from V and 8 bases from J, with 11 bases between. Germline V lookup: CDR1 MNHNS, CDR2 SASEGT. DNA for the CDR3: TGTGCCAGCAGCCGGGGGTATAAGCAGTACTTC. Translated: CASSRGYKQYF.

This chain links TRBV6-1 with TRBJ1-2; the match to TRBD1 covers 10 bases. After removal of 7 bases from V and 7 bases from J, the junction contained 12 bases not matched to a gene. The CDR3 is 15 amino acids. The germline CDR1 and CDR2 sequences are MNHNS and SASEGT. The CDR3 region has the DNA TGTGCCAGCATCGAGTCCGGGACAGGGGTTCGTGGCTACACCTTC. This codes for CASIESGTGVRGYTF.

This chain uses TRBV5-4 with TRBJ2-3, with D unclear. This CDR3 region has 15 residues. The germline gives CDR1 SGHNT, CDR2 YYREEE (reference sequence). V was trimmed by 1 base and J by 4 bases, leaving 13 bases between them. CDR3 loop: CASSLSAVPADTQYF. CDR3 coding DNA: TGTGCCAGCAGCTTGAGTGCAGTGCCCGCAGATACGCAGTATTTT.

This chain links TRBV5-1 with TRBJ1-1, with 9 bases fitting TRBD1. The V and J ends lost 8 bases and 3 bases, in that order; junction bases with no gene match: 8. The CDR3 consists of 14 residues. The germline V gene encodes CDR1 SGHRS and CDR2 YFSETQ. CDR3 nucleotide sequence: TGCGCCAGTAAACCTACAGGGGGCTACACTGAAGCTTTCTTT. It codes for CASKPTGGYTEAFF.

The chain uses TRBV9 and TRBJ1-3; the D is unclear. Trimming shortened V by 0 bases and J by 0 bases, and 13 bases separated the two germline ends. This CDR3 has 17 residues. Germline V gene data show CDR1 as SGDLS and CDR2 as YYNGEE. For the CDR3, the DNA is TGTGCCAGCAGCGTAGATCCCACCCCCAGCTCTGGAAACACCATATATTTT. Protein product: CASSVDPTPSSGNTIYF.

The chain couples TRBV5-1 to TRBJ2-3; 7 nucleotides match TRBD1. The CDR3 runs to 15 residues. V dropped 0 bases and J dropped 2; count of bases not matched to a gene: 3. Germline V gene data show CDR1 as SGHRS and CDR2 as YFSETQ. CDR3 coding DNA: TGCGCCAGCAGCTTGGAGACAGGGTCCACAGATACGCAGTATTTT. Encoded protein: CASSLETGSTDTQYF.

CDR3 bases: TGTGCTAGTGGTTTGGGTGGGAGGGCAGATACGCAGTATTTT. Protein product: CASGLGGRADTQYF. This rearrangement joins TRBV12-5 to TRBJ2-3; 7 bases match TRBD2. The germline CDR1 and CDR2 sequences are LGHNT and FRNRAP. With 1 base clipped from V and 4 bases from J, the junction kept 2 bases outside the gene matches. The CDR3 is made up of 14 amino acids.

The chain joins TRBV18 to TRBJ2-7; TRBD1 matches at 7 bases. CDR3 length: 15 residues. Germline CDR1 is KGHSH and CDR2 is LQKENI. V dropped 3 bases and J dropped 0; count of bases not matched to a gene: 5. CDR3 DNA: TGTGCCAGCTCACCTACCCGGGACAGCTCCTACGAGCAGTACTTC. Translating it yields CASSPTRDSSYEQYF.

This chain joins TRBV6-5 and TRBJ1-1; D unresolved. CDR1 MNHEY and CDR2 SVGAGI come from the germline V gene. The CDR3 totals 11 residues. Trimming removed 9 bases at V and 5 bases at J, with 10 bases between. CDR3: CARGRWTEAFF. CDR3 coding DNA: TGTGCCAGGGGGAGGTGGACTGAAGCTTTCTTT.

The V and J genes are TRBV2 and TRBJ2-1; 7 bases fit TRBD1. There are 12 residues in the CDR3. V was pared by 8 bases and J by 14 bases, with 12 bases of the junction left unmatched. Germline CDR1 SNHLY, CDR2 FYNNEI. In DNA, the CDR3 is TGTGCCAGCGCCCAAACGACAGGGTCTGAGTTCTTC. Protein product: CASAQTTGSEFF.

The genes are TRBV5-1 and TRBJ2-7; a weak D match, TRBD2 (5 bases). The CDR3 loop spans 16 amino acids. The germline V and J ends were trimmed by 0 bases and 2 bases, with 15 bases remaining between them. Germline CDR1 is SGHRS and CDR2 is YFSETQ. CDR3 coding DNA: TGCGCCAGCAGCTTGGACTCTTGGGCGGGTACCTACGAGCAGTACTTC. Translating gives CASSLDSWAGTYEQYF.

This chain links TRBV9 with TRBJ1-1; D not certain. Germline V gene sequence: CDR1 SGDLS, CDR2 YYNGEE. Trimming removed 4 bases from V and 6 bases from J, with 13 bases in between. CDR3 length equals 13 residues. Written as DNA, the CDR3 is TGTGCCAGCAGCTCAGGAGGGCGCGCTGAAGCTTTCTTT. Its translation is CASSSGGRAEAFF.